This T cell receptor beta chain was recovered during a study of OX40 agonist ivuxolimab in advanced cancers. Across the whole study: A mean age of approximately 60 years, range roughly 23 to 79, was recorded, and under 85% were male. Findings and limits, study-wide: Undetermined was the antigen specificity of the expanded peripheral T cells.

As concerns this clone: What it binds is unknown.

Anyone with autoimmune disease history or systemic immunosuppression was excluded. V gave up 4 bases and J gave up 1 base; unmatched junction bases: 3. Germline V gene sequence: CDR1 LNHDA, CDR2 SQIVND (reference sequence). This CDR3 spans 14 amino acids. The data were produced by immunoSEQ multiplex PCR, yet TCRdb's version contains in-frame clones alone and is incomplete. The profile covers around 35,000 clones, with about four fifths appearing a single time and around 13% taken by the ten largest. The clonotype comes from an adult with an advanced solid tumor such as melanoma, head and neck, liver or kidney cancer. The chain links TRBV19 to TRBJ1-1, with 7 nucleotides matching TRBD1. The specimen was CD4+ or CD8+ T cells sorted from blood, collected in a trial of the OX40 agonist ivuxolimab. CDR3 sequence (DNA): TGTGCCAGTAGTAGAGGGGGCCCGAACACTGAAGCTTTCTTT. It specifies CASSRGGPNTEAFF.